Below, 20 T cell receptor beta chains from the same sample are listed, as sequenced in a study of blood T cell repertoires in COVID-19. This table comes from immunoSEQ multiplex PCR, and its TCRdb copy is limited to in-frame clones, with some not included. Altogether approximately 70,000 clones are present, around 80% being singletons, with the ten largest covering around 9.4%. The sequencing input was peripheral blood. These receptors all stem from a woman aged 45-60 years with acute or convalescent COVID-19.

The gene calls are TRBV7-2 and TRBJ1-1, with no clear D. Germline-derived CDR1 and CDR2 are SGHTA and FQGNSA. The CDR3 runs to 14 residues. V dropped 3 bases and J dropped 1 base, with 9 bases sitting between them. CDR3 sequence (DNA): TGTGCCAGCAGCTTCCAGGAGGGGAACACTGAAGCTTTCTTT. It translates to CASSFQEGNTEAFF.

V is TRBV7-9 and J is TRBJ1-5, with unresolved D. V lost 1 base, J lost 5 bases, and 9 bases lay in between. The CDR3 loop spans 14 amino acids. The germline gives CDR1 SEHNR, CDR2 FQNEAQ (reference sequence). CDR3 loop: CASSLDRADQPQHF. CDR3 coding DNA: TGTGCCAGCAGCTTAGACAGAGCGGATCAGCCCCAGCATTTT.

V gene TRBV7-2 combines with J gene TRBJ2-4; 8 bases are a match to TRBD2. The CDR3 spans 16 residues. J gave up 0 bases and V 5 bases, and 6 bases lay outside the gene matches. Germline values: CDR1 SGHTA, CDR2 FQGNSA. The DNA for the CDR3 is TGTGCCAGCAGCATGAGCGGGAGAGCAGCCAAAAACATTCAGTACTTC. Protein sequence: CASSMSGRAAKNIQYF.

The chain recombines TRBV19 with TRBJ2-5, with 8 bases matching TRBD1. The CDR3 covers 15 residues. CDR1 and CDR2 from the germline V gene are LNHDA and SQIVND (reference sequence). The J segment lost 2 bases and the V segment lost 1 base, leaving 3 bases of the junction unmatched. The CDR3 nucleotides read TGTGCCAGTAGTATAGGGTACAGGGGGCAAGAGACCCAGTACTTC. Protein sequence: CASSIGYRGQETQYF. The full variable domain, completed using reference TRBV19 and TRBJ2-5, is DGGITQSPKYLFRKEGQNVTLSCEQNLNHDAMYWYRQDPGQGLRLIYYSQIVNDFQKGDIAEGYSVSREKKESFPLTVTSAQKNPTAFYLCASSIGYRGQETQYFGPGTRLLVL.

This rearrangement joins TRBV28 to TRBJ1-4; D perhaps matches TRBD1 (5 bases). The CDR3 runs to 16 residues. CDR1 is MDHEN and CDR2 is SYDVKM in the germline V gene. V dropped 6 bases and J dropped 7 bases, with 21 bases sitting between them. The CDR3 loop is CASRGGDSPGVEKLFF. The CDR3 DNA reads as TGTGCCAGCAGGGGGGGGGACTCCCCCGGTGTTGAAAAACTGTTTTTT.

CDR3 sequence (DNA): TGCGCCAGCAGCCAAGGGACAGTTTTTTACAATCAGCCCCAGCATTTT. It encodes CASSQGTVFYNQPQHF. V usage is TRBV4-1 and J usage is TRBJ1-5; a weak D match, TRBD1 (6 bases). The CDR3 loop spans 16 amino acids. Trimming took off 1 base at V and 3 bases at J, with 13 bases between the two ends. From germline, CDR1 is MGHRA and CDR2 YSYEKL.

The chain carries TRBV19 and TRBJ1-1; weak D call: TRBD1 (5 bases). V lost 7 bases and J 0 bases, leaving 18 bases between the germline ends. From germline, CDR1 is LNHDA and CDR2 SQIVND (reference sequence). The CDR3 covers 16 residues. The CDR3 DNA reads as TGTGCCAGTACTAGGTTAAGGGGAGGGGTGAACACTGAAGCTTTCTTT. Protein product: CASTRLRGGVNTEAFF.

The chain is built from TRBV12-3 or TRBV12-4 and TRBJ1-1; D uncertain. The CDR3 is 11 amino acids. V was cut by 5 bases and J by 6 bases, with 7 bases left in between. The CDR3 DNA reads as TGTGCCAGCAGTAAAGTAGCTGAAGCTTTCTTT. Protein product: CASSKVAEAFF.

The V gene is TRBV5-1, the J gene TRBJ1-2; 10 bases are shared with TRBD1. Germline lookup yields CDR1 SGHRS and CDR2 YFSETQ. The trim removed 0 bases at V and 4 bases at J, leaving 6 bases unmatched. The length of the CDR3 is 16 residues. The CDR3 sequence: CASSLASGQGSYGYTF. The DNA for the CDR3 is TGCGCCAGCAGCTTGGCCTCGGGACAGGGGAGCTATGGCTACACCTTC.

The sample holds a few counts of this clone. V is TRBV5-4 and J is TRBJ2-1; D perhaps matches TRBD2 (6 bases). CDR3 length: 15 amino acids. CDR1 SGHNT and CDR2 YYREEE come from the germline V gene (reference sequence). Deletions cut 5 bases from V and 5 bases from J, with 17 bases between. The CDR3 spells CASRESWGEHNEQFF. CDR3 bases: TGTGCCAGCAGGGAGAGCTGGGGGGAGCACAATGAGCAGTTCTTC.

The CDR3 region is CASSYDLNTEAFF. The CDR3 nucleotides are TGTGCCAGCAGTTATGACTTGAACACTGAAGCTTTCTTT. The chain recombines TRBV6-5 with TRBJ1-1, with D unclear. CDR1 MNHEY and CDR2 SVGAGI come from the germline V gene. This CDR3 is 13 amino acids long. Trimming removed 3 bases from V and 0 bases from J, with 5 bases in between.

This clone came up a few times. The V call is TRBV12-3 or TRBV12-4, the J call TRBJ1-5; no reliable D call. CDR3 length: 12 amino acids. Trimming pared 6 bases from V and 9 bases from J, leaving 12 bases between. This chain's CDR3 is CASSPLDWPQHF. The DNA of the CDR3 is TGTGCCAGCAGCCCATTGGACTGGCCCCAGCATTTT.

The genes are TRBV4-2 and TRBJ2-7; D is uncertain. Trimming took 0 bases from V and 0 from J, leaving 6 bases between them. CDR1 and CDR2 from the germline V gene are LGHNA and YNFKEQ. The CDR3 runs to 14 residues. The CDR3 DNA follows: TGTGCCAGCAGCCAAGAGGCTCTCTCCTACGAGCAGTACTTC. This gives the protein CASSQEALSYEQYF.

This chain connects TRBV3-1 (or the pseudogene TRBV3-2) to TRBJ2-5, with 12 nucleotides matching TRBD2. Germline CDR1 is LGHDT and CDR2 is YNNKEL (reference sequence). The CDR3 covers 14 residues. The junction had 1 base not matched to a gene; V was cut back by 2 bases and J by 6 bases. For the CDR3, the DNA is TGTGCCAGCAGCCAAACTAGCGGGAGGAAGACCCAGTACTTC. Amino acids: CASSQTSGRKTQYF.

The chain couples TRBV5-1 to TRBJ1-1, with TRBD1 as a possible D gene (5 bases). The CDR3 covers 15 residues. V lost 3 bases, J lost 0 bases, and 12 bases lay in between. Germline values: CDR1 SGHRS, CDR2 YFSETQ. CDR3 DNA sequence: TGCGCCAGCAGCTCCGGTGGGGGGGTGAACACTGAAGCTTTCTTT. It yields the protein CASSSGGGVNTEAFF.

This clone counts as medium-sized. The chain recombines TRBV7-9 with TRBJ2-7; unclear D gene. V shed 0 bases and J shed 3 bases, with 9 bases lying between them. Per germline, CDR1 SEHNR and CDR2 FQNEAQ (reference sequence). CDR3 size: 14 residues. The CDR3 reads CASSLAGVDYEQYF. The DNA for the CDR3 is TGTGCCAGCAGCTTAGCGGGCGTGGACTACGAGCAGTACTTC.

The chain uses TRBV7-9 and TRBJ1-2; 9 nucleotides align to TRBD1. J gave up 3 bases and V 5 bases, and 4 bases lay outside the gene matches. The germline CDR1 and CDR2 sequences are SEHNR and FQNEAQ (reference sequence). This CDR3 comprises 14 residues. CDR3 DNA: TGTGCCAGCAGCACCTGGACAGGGGACTATGGCTACACCTTC. Translation: CASSTWTGDYGYTF.

In this sample, this clone turned up once. The rearrangement links TRBV7-8 to TRBJ1-1; maybe TRBD1 (6 bases). CDR1 is SGHVS, CDR2 FQNEAQ, per germline. The germline V and J ends were trimmed by 7 bases and 1 base, with 10 bases remaining between them. CDR3 length: 13 residues. This chain's CDR3 is CASTNRANTEAFF. CDR3 DNA sequence: TGTGCCAGCACGAACAGGGCGAACACTGAAGCTTTCTTT. The full variable domain, in which reference TRBV7-8 and TRBJ1-1 provide the parts outside the CDR3, is GAGVSQSPRYKVAKRGQDVALRCDPISGHVSLFWYQQALGQGPEFLTYFQNEAQLDKSGLPSDRFFAERPEGSVSTLKIQRTQQEDSAVYLCASTNRANTEAFFGQGTRLTVV.

The chain employs TRBV18 and TRBJ1-1; D is ambiguous. Trimming left V 6 bases short and J 5 bases short, with 19 bases between. Germline CDR1 reads KGHSH; CDR2 reads LQKENI. The CDR3 is 15 amino acids. CDR3 in amino acids: CASSPQTAGRTEAFF. CDR3 nucleotide sequence: TGTGCCAGCTCGCCTCAAACCGCGGGTAGGACTGAAGCTTTCTTT. The variable domain in full, with the rest retrieved from reference TRBV18 and TRBJ1-1, is NAGVMQNPRHLVRRRGQEARLRCSPMKGHSHVYWYRQLPEEGLKFMVYLQKENIIDESGMPKERFSAEFPKEGPSILRIQQVVRGDSAAYFCASSPQTAGRTEAFFGQGTRLTVV.

This clone was observed once. The chain combines TRBV18 with TRBJ2-5, with 7 bases identical to TRBD2. After removal of 4 bases from V and 2 bases from J, the junction contained 1 base not matched to a gene. Germline-derived CDR1 and CDR2 are KGHSH and LQKENI. This CDR3 contains 13 residues. This chain's CDR3 is CASSLGLQETQYF. The CDR3 nucleotides read TGTGCCAGCTCACTGGGACTACAAGAGACCCAGTACTTC.